This T cell receptor (beta chain) was documented in a study of blood T cell repertoires in COVID-19. Source study methods: Reference gene primers were amplified, and this amplification served to estimate nucleated cell counts. Assay used: immunoSEQ multiplex PCR; TCRdb lists only in-frame clones, some missing. V, J and clone size are taken as reported in that table, and D and trimming were inferred from the DNA itself. The sample includes almost 200,000 clones, around 81% of them seen just once. The CDR3 consists of 17 residues. V was cut by 3 bases and J by 0 bases, with 18 bases left in between. Germline CDR1 reads LGHDT; CDR2 reads YNNKEL (reference sequence).

The specimen sequenced was peripheral blood. The chain joins TRBV3-1 (or the pseudogene TRBV3-2) to TRBJ2-7; possible D gene TRBD1, 6 bases. The TCR was taken from a man aged 60 to 75 with COVID-19, enrolled during active disease. This CDR3 is CASSHPGASRSSYEQYF. In DNA, the CDR3 is TGTGCCAGCAGCCACCCAGGGGCTAGCCGAAGCTCCTACGAGCAGTACTTC.